These 12 T cell receptor beta chains were sequenced from one sample in a study of blood T cell repertoires in COVID-19. The protocol was immunoSEQ multiplex PCR, while the TCRdb copy is restricted to in-frame clones and leaves out a portion. The sample includes about 220,000 clones, approximately 82% of them seen just once. Sequencing was performed on peripheral blood. The receptors derive from a man between 45 and 60 years old with active or convalescent COVID-19.

This chain joins TRBV28 and TRBJ2-7; tentatively, D is TRBD1 (5 bases). The CDR3 is 15 residues long. The V gene lost 2 bases and the J gene lost 0 bases, with 11 bases spanning the gap. In germline, CDR1 is MDHEN, CDR2 SYDVKM. CDR3 bases: TGTGCCAGCAGTTTAGTAAGGGGCCCCTCCTACGAGCAGTACTTC. Its translation is CASSLVRGPSYEQYF.

J is TRBJ2-7 and V is TRBV28, with D possibly TRBD1 on 5 matching bases. Germline V gene sequence: CDR1 MDHEN, CDR2 SYDVKM. The V gene lost 6 bases and the J gene lost 5 bases, with 11 bases spanning the gap. The CDR3 covers 12 residues. This CDR3 is CASSKTGHEQYF. The CDR3 DNA sequence: TGTGCCAGCAGCAAAACAGGTCACGAGCAGTACTTC.

The rearrangement uses TRBV7-3 and TRBJ1-1; D is perhaps TRBD1 (5 bases). There are 15 residues in the CDR3. Trimming pared 0 bases from V and 5 bases from J, leaving 13 bases between. CDR1 SGHTA and CDR2 FQGTGA come from the germline V gene. The CDR3 nucleotides read TGTGCCAGCAGCTTAACCAGGGAAGTTGGGACTGAAGCTTTCTTT. Translated: CASSLTREVGTEAFF.

The chain employs TRBV28 and TRBJ2-7, with TRBD1 identical over 10 bases. The CDR3 extends over 14 amino acids. Trimming at V came to 6 bases and at J to 5 bases, leaving 7 bases not matched to a gene. The V gene's germline CDR1 is MDHEN and CDR2 SYDVKM. Here the CDR3 DNA reads TGTGCCAGCAGCTTGGGACAGGGGCTGAACGAGCAGTACGTC. It is translated as CASSLGQGLNEQYV.

The genes are TRBV4-2 and TRBJ1-3; D is ambiguous. The CDR3 runs to 16 residues. From germline, CDR1 is LGHNA and CDR2 YNFKEQ. Between the trimmed V and J ends, which lost 0 bases and 4 bases, there was a span of 13 bases. The CDR3 protein is CASSQDRSRMGNTIYF. CDR3 DNA sequence: TGTGCCAGCAGCCAAGATCGGTCCCGCATGGGAAACACCATATATTTT.

The chain combines TRBV2 with TRBJ1-1, with D possibly TRBD1 on 5 matching bases. V was cut by 2 bases and J by 6 bases, with 13 bases left in between. The CDR3 covers 14 residues. The germline gives CDR1 SNHLY, CDR2 FYNNEI. CDR3 coding DNA: TGTGCCAGCAGTGAAATCCTGGGGGAGGCTGAAGCTTTCTTT. It yields the protein CASSEILGEAEAFF.

V usage is TRBV12-3 or TRBV12-4 and J usage is TRBJ2-2; D might be TRBD1 (6 bases). CDR3 length: 13 amino acids. The germline V and J ends were trimmed by 6 bases and 8 bases, with 13 bases remaining between them. The CDR3, as DNA: TGTGCCAGCAGCTCAACAGGGTTTGGGGAGCTGTTTTTT. Translated, it gives CASSSTGFGELFF.

This sequence joins TRBV5-4 and TRBJ2-7, with 8 bases identical to TRBD2. Germline V gene data show CDR1 as SGHNT and CDR2 as YYREEE (reference sequence). The CDR3 covers 16 residues. The V and J ends lost 3 bases and 1 base, in that order; junction bases with no gene match: 9. The CDR3 DNA reads as TGTGCCAGCAGCTCGGAGCGGGAGACCATTTCCTACGAGCAGTACTTC. This encodes CASSSERETISYEQYF.

V and J are TRBV30 and TRBJ2-3; the D gene is possibly TRBD2 (6 bases). The CDR3 consists of 15 residues. The germline V and J ends were trimmed by 0 bases and 2 bases, with 12 bases remaining between them. CDR1 is GTSNPN, CDR2 SVGIG, per germline (reference sequence). DNA for the CDR3: TGTGCCTGGAGTGTACGGAGGGGATACACAGATACGCAGTATTTT. Translating it yields CAWSVRRGYTDTQYF.

J is TRBJ2-1 and V is TRBV7-9, with D hard to call. From germline, CDR1 is SEHNR and CDR2 FQNEAQ (reference sequence). The V and J ends lost 3 bases and 0 bases respectively, with 12 bases between them. This CDR3 has 16 residues. The CDR3 coding sequence is TGTGCCAGCAGCTTTCAGGCAGGAAGCTCCTACAATGAGCAGTTCTTC. It is translated as CASSFQAGSSYNEQFF.

V gene TRBV4-3 combines with J gene TRBJ1-2; 9 bases are a match to TRBD1. Germline V gene sequence: CDR1 LGHNA, CDR2 YSLEER. The V gene end was trimmed by 4 bases and the J gene end by 4 bases; junction bases not matched to a gene: 4. The CDR3 length is 14 residues. The CDR3 DNA reads TGCGCCAGCAGCCCCGGGACAGGGCTCTATGGCTACACCTTC. Its translation is CASSPGTGLYGYTF.

J is TRBJ1-4 and V is TRBV10-1; TRBD1 might be the D (6 bases). The V end was cut by 7 bases, the J end by 5 bases, with 17 bases between. Looked up from germline, CDR1 is WNHNN and CDR2 is SYGVQD (reference sequence). The CDR3 loop spans 15 amino acids. As DNA, the CDR3 is TGCGCCAGCACCCCACCGCACAGGGAAAATGAAAAACTGTTTTTT. Its translation is CASTPPHRENEKLFF.